The 4 T cell receptor beta chains given below trace back to one sample, sequenced in a study of T cells in Graves' hyperthyroidism and ophthalmopathy. It was RNA transcripts that yielded the amplified TCR beta CDR3 regions. TCR CDR3 regions were first amplified by RT-PCR with HTBI primers. Each CDR3 protein is one row after TCRdb ran MiXCR on the multiplex PCR reads. The sample yields approximately 530,000 distinct CDR3 sequences, around 15% seen once. The material sequenced was blood. These receptors came from a woman between 18 and 29 years old with Graves' hyperthyroidism.

This clonotype showed up many times. This chain joins TRBV12-3 or TRBV12-4 and TRBJ2-7; TRBD2 matches at 10 bases. J lost 5 bases, V lost 3 bases, and 16 bases had no gene match. The CDR3 length is 18 residues. DNA of the CDR3: TGTGCCAGCAGTTTTTTCGGGAGCGGGGGGGCGTCTTCGCACGAGCAGTACTTC. Protein sequence: CASSFFGSGGASSHEQYF.

This clonotype has a count of ten or more. The rearrangement joins TRBV11-1 to TRBJ2-3; no clear D. CDR3 length: 15 amino acids. Germline V gives CDR1 SGHAT, CDR2 FQDESV (reference sequence). V was clipped by 4 bases and J by 8 bases, with 19 bases between them. The CDR3 DNA follows: TGTGCCAGCAGCTCAGATGCTTGGGCGGAACTTACGCAGTATTTT. Translation gives CASSSDAWAELTQYF.

V usage is TRBV7-8 and J usage is TRBJ2-2; 12 nucleotides match TRBD2. Per the germline V gene, CDR1 is SGHVS and CDR2 is FQNEAQ. The CDR3 contains 22 residues. The V segment lost 1 base and the J segment 2 bases; nucleotides outside the gene matches: 17. The CDR3 here is CASSLDWLAGGPIERNTGELFF. The DNA of the CDR3 is TGTGCCAGCAGCTTAGATTGGCTAGCGGGAGGGCCCATCGAGCGTAACACCGGGGAGCTGTTTTTT.

This clonotype turned up a few times. The chain recombines TRBV6-2 or TRBV6-3 with TRBJ2-1; D perhaps matches TRBD2 (6 bases). The CDR3 loop spans 13 amino acids. The V end lost 6 bases, the J end lost 8 bases, and 14 bases lay between the germline ends. Germline V CDR1 and CDR2: MNHEY, SVGEGT. CDR3 bases: TGTGCCAGCAGCCTCATAGCGGACCATGAGCAGTTCTTC. It encodes CASSLIADHEQFF.